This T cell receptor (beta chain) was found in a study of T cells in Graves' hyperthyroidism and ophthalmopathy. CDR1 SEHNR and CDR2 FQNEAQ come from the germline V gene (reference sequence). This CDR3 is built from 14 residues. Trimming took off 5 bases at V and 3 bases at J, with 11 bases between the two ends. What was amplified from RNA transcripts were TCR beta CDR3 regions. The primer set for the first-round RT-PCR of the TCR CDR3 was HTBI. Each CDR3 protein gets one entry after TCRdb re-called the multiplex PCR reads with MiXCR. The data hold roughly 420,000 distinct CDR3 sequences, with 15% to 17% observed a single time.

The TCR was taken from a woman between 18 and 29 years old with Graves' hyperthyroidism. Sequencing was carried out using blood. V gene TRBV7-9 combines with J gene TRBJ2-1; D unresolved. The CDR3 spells CASSRSGVYNEQFF. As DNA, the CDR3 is TGTGCCAGCAGCCGTAGTGGGGTCTACAATGAGCAGTTCTTC. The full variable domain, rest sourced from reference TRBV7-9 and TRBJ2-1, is DTGVSQNPRHKITKRGQNVTFRCDPISEHNRLYWYRQTLGQGPEFLTYFQNEAQLEKSRLLSDRFSAERPKGSFSTLEIQRTEQGDSAMYLCASSRSGVYNEQFFGPGTRLTVL.